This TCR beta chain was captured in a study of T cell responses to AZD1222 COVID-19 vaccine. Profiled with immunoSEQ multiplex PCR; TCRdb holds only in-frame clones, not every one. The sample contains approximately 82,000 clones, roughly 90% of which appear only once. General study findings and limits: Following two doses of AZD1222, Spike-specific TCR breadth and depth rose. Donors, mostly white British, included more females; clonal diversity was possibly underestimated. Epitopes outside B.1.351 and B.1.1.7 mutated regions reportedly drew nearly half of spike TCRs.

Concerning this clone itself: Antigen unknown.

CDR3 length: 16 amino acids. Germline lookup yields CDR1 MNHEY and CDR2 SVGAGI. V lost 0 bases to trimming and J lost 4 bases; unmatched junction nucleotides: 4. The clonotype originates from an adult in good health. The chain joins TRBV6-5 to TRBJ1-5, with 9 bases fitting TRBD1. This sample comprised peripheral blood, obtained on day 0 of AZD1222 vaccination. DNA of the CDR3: TGTGCCAGCAGTTACTCTTGGGGGACAGGGAATCAGCCCCAGCATTTT. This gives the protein CASSYSWGTGNQPQHF.